The clone carrying this T cell receptor beta chain has a handful of counts. Sample time point: persistent/refractory GD, antithyroid drugs over 5 years with positive TRAb. PBMCs were the source of the RNA used for TCR sequencing. Arm-PCR of CDR3 regions and iRepertoire HTBI primers were used to build TCR beta libraries. MiXCR, run by TCRdb on the multiplex PCR reads, gives a single entry per CDR3 protein. The top ten clones hold about a fifth of a sample with over 350,000 distinct CDR3 sequences, under 25% of them seen once. The V segment lost 5 bases and the J segment 8 bases; nucleotides outside the gene matches: 8. CDR1 is DFQATT and CDR2 is SNEGSKA in the germline V gene (reference sequence). The CDR3 totals 14 residues. This specimen comes from a study of regulatory T cells in long-lasting Graves disease. Study summary: To qualify as persistent, Graves' disease required over 5 years of antithyroid drugs with positive TSH receptor antibodies.

This TCR was recovered from a female donor with Graves disease. The gene calls are TRBV20-1 and TRBJ1-4; 10 positions match TRBD1. Sequenced here: peripheral blood mononuclear cells (PBMCs), sampled when the disease was refractory, from a patient treated with antithyroid drugs. The CDR3 reads CSAHTGTGDEKLFF. In DNA, the CDR3 is TGCAGTGCTCACACCGGGACAGGGGACGAAAAACTGTTTTTT.